Listed here are 16 T cell receptor beta chains from one sample, sequenced in a study of blood T cell repertoires in COVID-19 (dated by TCRdb to the early 2020s). Libraries were made using the immunoSEQ multiplex PCR assay. TCRdb retrieved this table from immuneACCESS and kept in-frame rearrangements only. Not all clones are present; in checked studies, unresolved V genes account for under half, and no reason is known for the remainder. This sample lists hundreds of thousands of clones; less than 90% were detected once. The ten biggest clones cover roughly 6.2% of the sample. Source material: PBMCs or T cells enriched from blood (not recorded which). The receptors were sampled from a woman in her thirties or forties who had recovered from COVID-19.

This clone occurred many times. This chain joins TRBV20-1 and TRBJ1-1, with D possibly being TRBD1 (5 bases). The V and J ends lost 3 bases and 5 bases respectively, with 13 bases between them. Germline V gene sequence: CDR1 DFQATT, CDR2 SNEGSKA (reference sequence). This CDR3 comprises 13 residues. The CDR3 region has the DNA TGCAGTGCTAGTGGGCGGGACGCAACTGAAGCTTTCTTT. Encoded protein: CSASGRDATEAFF.

The chain links TRBV19 to TRBJ1-5; D possibly corresponds to TRBD1 (5 bases). Germline V gene sequence: CDR1 LNHDA, CDR2 SQIVND (reference sequence). Trimming shortened V by 7 bases and J by 2 bases, and 9 bases separated the two germline ends. CDR3 length equals 13 residues. The chain's CDR3 is CASKGAGNQPQHF. In DNA, the CDR3 is TGTGCCAGTAAAGGGGCCGGCAATCAGCCCCAGCATTTT. Based on the CDR3 plus reference TRBV19 and TRBJ1-5, the full variable domain is DGGITQSPKYLFRKEGQNVTLSCEQNLNHDAMYWYRQDPGQGLRLIYYSQIVNDFQKGDIAEGYSVSREKKESFPLTVTSAQKNPTAFYLCASKGAGNQPQHFGDGTRLSIL.

This clone is a singleton in its sample. The chain couples TRBV3-1 (or the pseudogene TRBV3-2) to TRBJ1-4; perhaps TRBD1 as D (5 bases). This CDR3 is 15 amino acids long. V shed 3 bases and J shed 0 bases, with 8 bases lying between them. Germline CDR1 and CDR2: LGHDT and YNNKEL (reference sequence). The CDR3 region is CASSQAGPTNEKLFF. The CDR3 DNA is TGTGCCAGCAGCCAGGCAGGGCCAACTAATGAAAAACTGTTTTTT.

The chain carries TRBV9 and TRBJ2-3; possible D gene TRBD1, 6 bases. This CDR3 spans 14 amino acids. Germline V CDR1 and CDR2: SGDLS, YYNGEE. V lost 5 bases and J 2 bases, leaving 12 bases between the germline ends. Written as DNA, the CDR3 is TGTGCCAGCAGACCAGGGGTCCACACAGATACGCAGTATTTT. It translates to CASRPGVHTDTQYF.

The CDR3 DNA follows: TGTGCCAGCAGCACACCCGGGTTCAATGAGCAGTTCTTC. Translated: CASSTPGFNEQFF. The chain couples TRBV7-8 to TRBJ2-1; D uncertain. This CDR3 spans 13 amino acids. Germline assignment: CDR1 SGHVS and CDR2 FQNEAQ. V lost 5 bases and J 6 bases, leaving 11 bases between the germline ends.

The chain has TRBV6-5 and TRBJ1-2; 8 nucleotides match TRBD1. CDR1 is MNHEY and CDR2 is SVGAGI in the germline V gene. Germline trimming cut 7 bases from V and 6 bases from J; bases unmatched to any gene: 7. This CDR3 comprises 13 residues. This CDR3 reads CASTLDREDGYTF. In nucleotides, the CDR3 is TGTGCCAGCACCTTGGACAGGGAAGATGGCTACACCTTC.

J is TRBJ1-1 and V is TRBV10-2; TRBD1 matches 8 bases. The length of the CDR3 is 15 residues. The junction had 7 bases not matched to a gene; V was cut back by 2 bases and J by 5 bases. Germline CDR1 WSHSY, CDR2 SAAADI. CDR3 in amino acids: CASSEVTGGETEAFF. The CDR3 region has the DNA TGCGCCAGCAGTGAGGTAACAGGGGGTGAGACTGAAGCTTTCTTT.

This clone has a count of ten or more. The J gene is TRBJ2-7, the V gene TRBV30, with TRBD2 identical over 9 bases. V shed 1 base and J 3 bases; nucleotides not matched to a gene: 4. CDR1 and CDR2 from the germline V gene are GTSNPN and SVGIG (reference sequence). CDR3 length: 14 residues. The CDR3 region has the DNA TGTGCCTGGAGTGGATTAGCGGGGGTCTACGAGCAGTACTTC. It encodes CAWSGLAGVYEQYF.

J is TRBJ1-4 and V is TRBV5-1; D not certain. CDR1 SGHRS and CDR2 YFSETQ come from the germline V gene. CDR3 length: 16 residues. V lost 4 bases, J lost 2 bases, and 15 bases lay in between. This CDR3 reads CASSPVSGPTNEKLFF. DNA for the CDR3: TGCGCCAGCAGCCCAGTTAGCGGGCCGACTAATGAAAAACTGTTTTTT.

The genes are TRBV24-1 and TRBJ1-5, with a tentative D call TRBD1 (5 bases). Germline loops: CDR1 KGHDR, CDR2 SFDVKD. V dropped 2 bases and J dropped 6 bases, with 10 bases sitting between them. This CDR3 is built from 14 residues. The CDR3 sequence: CATSDSGFGQPQHF. DNA of the CDR3: TGTGCCACCAGTGATTCAGGGTTCGGTCAGCCCCAGCATTTT.

This chain links TRBV5-1 with TRBJ2-1; no reliable D call. V was shortened by 0 bases and J by 0 bases, with 7 bases between the two germline ends. Germline CDR1 reads SGHRS; CDR2 reads YFSETQ. The CDR3 spans 15 residues. The chain's CDR3 is CASSLGSSSYNEQFF. The CDR3 DNA follows: TGCGCCAGCAGCTTGGGGAGTAGCTCCTACAATGAGCAGTTCTTC.

The chain has TRBV5-1 and TRBJ2-1, with TRBD2 as a possible D gene (5 bases). Germline V gene sequence: CDR1 SGHRS, CDR2 YFSETQ. V lost 0 bases to trimming and J lost 3 bases, with 10 bases between them. The CDR3 contains 15 residues. Written as DNA, the CDR3 is TGCGCCAGCAGCTTGGATAGCGCCAACTACAATGAGCAGTTCTTC. Protein sequence: CASSLDSANYNEQFF.

This rearrangement joins TRBV20-1 to TRBJ1-2; 9 positions agree with TRBD1. Trimming cost V 6 bases and J 12 bases; bases outside gene matches: 8. CDR1 and CDR2 (germline): DFQATT, SNEGSKA (reference sequence). The CDR3 extends over 11 amino acids. This CDR3 is CSAQGAIGDTF. The CDR3 nucleotides read TGCAGTGCACAGGGGGCTATTGGAGACACCTTC.

The rearrangement links TRBV19 to TRBJ1-2, with 8 bases fitting TRBD1. V dropped 2 bases and J dropped 7; count of bases not matched to a gene: 12. There are 16 residues in the CDR3. Germline loops: CDR1 LNHDA, CDR2 SQIVND (reference sequence). The CDR3 coding sequence is TGTGCCAGTAGTATACTCCCAGGACAGGGAGGAGGTGGCTACACCTTC. Residues: CASSILPGQGGGGYTF.

This rearrangement joins TRBV1 to TRBJ2-7; the tabulated D call, TRBD2, remains unverified against the DNA. TRBV1 is classified as a pseudogene. This CDR3 has 16 residues. The CDR3 loop reads CTSGPGRPRGLLEQYV. The CDR3 DNA reads TGCACCAGCGGGCCGGGGAGGCCTCGAGGGTTGTTGGAGCAGTACGTC.

This CDR3 reads CASSPPQGWTEAFF. Here the CDR3 DNA reads TGTGCCAGCTCACCACCCCAGGGATGGACTGAAGCTTTCTTT. This chain joins TRBV18 and TRBJ1-1; TRBD1 is a possible D gene (5 bases). Germline assignment: CDR1 KGHSH and CDR2 LQKENI. CDR3 length: 14 amino acids. V shed 0 bases and J shed 5 bases, with 10 bases lying between them.